This note documents a single T cell receptor (beta chain) sequence. The antigen remains unidentified. Central memory, naive, regulatory and stem cell-like memory CD4+ cells were sorted by CD45RO/CCR7/CD25/CD127/CD95/CD27. Reverse transcription of all isolated RNA meant that expressed TCRB transcripts were sequenced. Only in-frame clones appear in the TCRdb table, and some are missing; sequencing was by immunoSEQ multiplex PCR. The sample has under 800,000 clones; around 15% are singletons. The sample comes from a study of beta chain features in type 1 diabetes. Whole-study results and caveats: Sequencing used cDNA, and cells with high TCR expression could therefore be over-represented. Across patients, naive, central memory and Treg TCRB repertoires exhibited apparently greater similarity than was observed across healthy donors. The question of HLA type influencing TCRB rearrangement was one that remained unresolved here.

Sequencing was carried out using naive CD4+ T cells from blood. The sequence was obtained from a man aged 18 to 30 in good health.

CDR3 protein: CASSVGTTRSLANYGYTF. The CDR3 DNA reads as TGTGCCAGCAGCGTAGGAACGACTAGGTCCCTAGCTAACTATGGCTACACCTTC. The rearrangement links TRBV9 to TRBJ1-2; D gene uncertain. The CDR3 loop spans 18 amino acids. Trimming stripped 0 bases from V and 0 bases from J, with 18 bases between. CDR1 is SGDLS and CDR2 is YYNGEE in the germline V gene.